This T cell receptor (beta chain) stems from a study of cytomegalovirus exposure and HLA in healthy donors. CDR1 and CDR2 from the germline V gene are MDHEN and SYDVKM. The V and J ends lost 3 bases and 0 bases respectively, with 7 bases between them. CDR3 length equals 14 residues. Profiled with immunoSEQ multiplex PCR; TCRdb holds only in-frame clones, not every one. The table shows 70,000 to 95,000 clones, with roughly 93% occurring only once. About this clone: The antigen is not known.

The donors formed part of the 120-subject validation cohort, distinct from the roughly 730-subject first cohort. Overall study findings and caveats: In vitro checks showed that a few CMV-associated chains really do target CMV antigens. A list of approximately 160 TCR beta chains associated with cytomegalovirus was given.

The clonotype originates from a woman aged 25 to 39 in good health and CMV-seronegative. J is TRBJ2-3 and V is TRBV28; D gene unclear. The sequencing input was PBMCs. In DNA, the CDR3 is TGTGCCAGCAGTTTGGGCAGGAGCACAGATACGCAGTATTTT. Its translation: CASSLGRSTDTQYF.